These 29 T cell receptor beta chains originate from one sample sequenced in a study of CD8 T cells in ankylosing spondylitis. TCRdb called the 5' RACE reads again in MiXCR, with one record for every CDR3 protein. The sample carries about 700,000 distinct CDR3 sequences, 19% recorded once. The antigens for these receptors are not known. Points from the study as a whole: Several highly homologous variants made up a TCR beta motif, and this motif appeared characteristic of ankylosing spondylitis blood.

The source material was blood, either unsorted or a sorted T cell fraction (not recorded which). Every receptor here comes from a male donor with ankylosing spondylitis.

This clonotype appeared a few times. The genes are TRBV12-3 or TRBV12-4 and TRBJ2-2; the D call may be TRBD1 or TRBD2 (5 bases each). V lost 6 bases, J lost 4 bases, and 18 bases lay in between. The CDR3 extends over 16 amino acids. The CDR3 spells CASSSYGTPGTGELFF. Written as DNA, the CDR3 is TGTGCCAGCAGCTCCTACGGGACCCCAGGCACCGGGGAGCTGTTTTTT.

This clonotype was counted a few times. The CDR3 loop reads CASSRQGVGYTF. Here the CDR3 DNA reads TGTGCCAGCAGCCGACAGGGGGTTGGCTACACCTTC. The chain uses TRBV6-5 and TRBJ1-2; 9 nucleotides match TRBD1. The V gene end was trimmed by 6 bases and the J gene end by 7 bases; junction bases not matched to a gene: 3. Germline V gives CDR1 MNHEY, CDR2 SVGAGI. CDR3 length equals 12 residues.

The chain uses TRBV5-5 and TRBJ2-5; the D gene is possibly TRBD2 (5 bases). Germline CDR1 is SGHKS and CDR2 is YYEKEE (reference sequence). Trimming pared 4 bases from V and 4 bases from J, leaving 11 bases between. This CDR3 has 13 amino acids. The CDR3 protein is CASSPTTPETQYF. The CDR3 DNA reads as TGTGCCAGCAGCCCGACTACCCCAGAGACCCAGTACTTC.

The CDR3: CASSHALAGGQDTQYF. The CDR3 coding sequence is TGCGCCAGCAGCCATGCACTAGCGGGAGGCCAAGATACGCAGTATTTT. This chain connects TRBV4-3 to TRBJ2-3; 12 bases are shared with TRBD2. The CDR3 is made up of 16 amino acids. Germline V gene lookup returns CDR1 LGHNA and CDR2 YSLEER. V shed 3 bases and J 5 bases; nucleotides not matched to a gene: 6.

This clonotype turned up a few times. The genes are TRBV29-1 and TRBJ2-7; TRBD1 aligns across 7 bases. CDR1 is SQVTM, CDR2 ANQGSEA, per germline. The CDR3 is 13 residues long. V lost 6 bases and J lost 2; bases outside the gene matches: 7. The CDR3 reads CSVDATGTYEQYF. Written as DNA, the CDR3 is TGCAGCGTAGACGCGACAGGGACCTACGAGCAGTACTTC.

This clonotype was observed a few times. The J gene is TRBJ2-1, the V gene TRBV10-3; 13 nucleotides agree with TRBD2. The trim removed 4 bases at V and 8 bases at J, leaving 5 bases unmatched. The length of the CDR3 is 15 residues. CDR1 and CDR2 from the germline V gene are ENHRY and SYGVKD. The DNA of the CDR3 is TGTGCCATCAGTGCTGGACTAGCGGGAGACTATGAGCAGTTCTTC. Protein sequence: CAISAGLAGDYEQFF.

This clonotype was picked up a small number of times. The rearrangement links TRBV10-3 to TRBJ1-1; TRBD1 aligns across 7 bases. The CDR3 has 16 residues. V was clipped by 4 bases and J by 1 base; unmatched bases: 9. Germline CDR1 and CDR2: ENHRY and SYGVKD. The CDR3 sequence is CAISVTTGRGNTEAFF. CDR3 nucleotides: TGTGCCATCAGTGTCACGACAGGGAGGGGGAACACTGAAGCTTTCTTT.

This clonotype occurred a few times. The chain links TRBV5-1 to TRBJ2-4, with 7 bases aligning to TRBD1. V lost 1 base to trimming and J lost 4 bases; unmatched junction nucleotides: 14. This CDR3 is built from 18 residues. CDR1 SGHRS and CDR2 YFSETQ come from the germline V gene. This CDR3 is CASSLTAGTAVLKNIQYF. The DNA for the CDR3 is TGCGCCAGCAGCTTGACAGCCGGGACAGCAGTCCTAAAAAACATTCAGTACTTC.

The J gene is TRBJ2-7, the V gene TRBV14; the D gene is possibly TRBD2 (6 bases). The CDR3 is made up of 17 amino acids. Trimming took off 1 base at V and 4 bases at J, with 20 bases between the two ends. CDR1 and CDR2 from the germline V gene are SGHDN and FVKESK. The CDR3 is CASSQVPSSGGIYEQYF. CDR3 sequence (DNA): TGTGCCAGCAGCCAAGTCCCCTCAAGTGGAGGGATATACGAGCAGTACTTC.

This clonotype was picked up a small number of times. J is TRBJ2-3 and V is TRBV30, with a tentative D call TRBD2 (6 bases). The CDR3 has 15 amino acids. CDR1 is GTSNPN and CDR2 is SVGIG in the germline V gene (reference sequence). The V and J ends lost 3 bases and 4 bases respectively, with 17 bases between them. The DNA for the CDR3 is TGTGCCTGGAGGGAGGGACTCGGGGAACCAGATACGCAGTATTTT. Residues: CAWREGLGEPDTQYF.

This clonotype has more than one count but fewer than ten. The rearrangement uses TRBV4-1 and TRBJ2-7; tentatively, D is TRBD1 or TRBD2 (5 bases each). The CDR3 has 14 amino acids. Germline CDR1 and CDR2: MGHRA and YSYEKL. V lost 4 bases to trimming and J lost 5 bases, with 15 bases between them. This CDR3 reads CASSRGGDPDEQYF. DNA for the CDR3: TGCGCCAGCAGCCGGGGTGGGGACCCCGACGAGCAGTACTTC.

The chain carries TRBV20-1 and TRBJ1-1; 9 nucleotides match TRBD1. Looked up from germline, CDR1 is DFQATT and CDR2 is SNEGSKA (reference sequence). The junction had 8 bases not matched to a gene; V was cut back by 5 bases and J by 1 base. The CDR3 sequence is 15 residues long. CDR3 in amino acids: CSAEKPGQGNTEAFF. The CDR3 DNA follows: TGCAGTGCTGAAAAGCCGGGACAGGGGAACACTGAAGCTTTCTTT.

In its sample, this clonotype was seen a few times. The CDR3 sequence: CASRATLQEDTEAFF. The CDR3 DNA reads as TGTGCCAGCAGAGCTACACTACAGGAGGACACTGAAGCTTTCTTT. V usage is TRBV12-3 or TRBV12-4 and J usage is TRBJ1-1; tentatively, D is TRBD1 (5 bases). The CDR3 has 15 residues. The V end lost 6 bases, the J end lost 3 bases, and 17 bases lay between the germline ends.

The gene calls are TRBV10-3 and TRBJ2-3, with a tentative D call TRBD2 (5 bases). The CDR3 has 14 residues. V was cut by 3 bases and J by 5 bases, with 12 bases left in between. Germline CDR1 reads ENHRY; CDR2 reads SYGVKD. CDR3 in DNA: TGTGCCATCAGTGACCCGGGGTATGGAGATACGCAGTATTTT. Protein product: CAISDPGYGDTQYF.

This clonotype was counted a few times. The CDR3 is CASSQWAQGRPGGYTF. The CDR3 nucleotides read TGTGCCAGCAGCCAGTGGGCCCAGGGTCGGCCGGGCGGCTACACCTTC. The chain carries TRBV3-1 and TRBJ1-2, with D tentatively TRBD1 (5 bases). Germline values: CDR1 LGHDT, CDR2 YNNKEL (reference sequence). This CDR3 is 16 amino acids long. V was trimmed by 3 bases and J by 8 bases, leaving 22 bases between them.

The chain is built from TRBV9 and TRBJ2-5; 9 nucleotides match TRBD2. This CDR3 has 16 amino acids. Germline V CDR1 and CDR2: SGDLS, YYNGEE. V lost 3 bases, J lost 4 bases, and 10 bases stayed unmatched. The CDR3 loop is CASSEGLAGVRETQYF. CDR3 coding DNA: TGTGCCAGCAGCGAGGGCTTAGCGGGAGTCAGAGAGACCCAGTACTTC.

V is TRBV2 and J is TRBJ2-3; 9 nucleotides align to TRBD2. Germline CDR1 reads SNHLY; CDR2 reads FYNNEI. Unmatched junction bases numbered 6, after V lost 6 bases and J lost 2 bases. This CDR3 has 15 residues. CDR3 nucleotides: TGTGCCAGCAGAGACGGACTAGCGTACACAGATACGCAGTATTTT. This translates into CASRDGLAYTDTQYF.

This chain connects TRBV29-1 to TRBJ2-3; D possibly corresponds to TRBD1 (6 bases). Trimming removed 0 bases at V and 2 bases at J, with 18 bases between. Per the germline V gene, CDR1 is SQVTM and CDR2 is ANQGSEA. The CDR3 runs to 17 residues. The CDR3, as DNA: TGCAGCGTTGAAGATCAGACAGGAACAGACATCACAGATACGCAGTATTTT. This gives the protein CSVEDQTGTDITDTQYF.

The gene calls are TRBV11-2 and TRBJ2-1; D unresolved. With 5 bases removed from V and 3 bases from J, the gap between germline ends came to 11 bases. Germline V gene lookup returns CDR1 SGHAT and CDR2 FQNNGV. The CDR3 spans 14 residues. In nucleotides, the CDR3 is TGTGCCAGCAGCCCCCCCCGTCGCTACAATGAGCAGTTCTTC. It encodes CASSPPRRYNEQFF.

This clonotype was seen only a few times. The genes are TRBV21-1 and TRBJ1-6; the table's D call TRBD1 went unverified against the DNA. TRBV21-1 is labeled a pseudogene. The CDR3 extends over 16 amino acids. The CDR3 bases are TGTGCCAGCAGCAAATACAGACAGGGGTGTAATTCACCCCTCCACTTT. Translation gives CASSKYRQGCNSPLHF.

This clonotype has a handful of counts. The chain is built from TRBV7-9 and TRBJ2-1; unclear D gene. Germline V gene sequence: CDR1 SEHNR, CDR2 FQNEAQ (reference sequence). V lost 1 base, J lost 5 bases, and 9 bases lay in between. The CDR3 is made up of 14 amino acids. The CDR3 DNA reads TGTGCCAGCAGCTTAGTAGTCGGCGACAATGAGCAGTTCTTC. The encoded protein is CASSLVVGDNEQFF.

The chain carries TRBV20-1 and TRBJ1-6; 8 bases are a match to TRBD1. Germline CDR1 and CDR2: DFQATT and SNEGSKA (reference sequence). The V gene end was trimmed by 6 bases and the J gene end by 2 bases; junction bases not matched to a gene: 6. The CDR3 spans 15 residues. This CDR3 reads CSASPGQAYNSPLHF. Written as DNA, the CDR3 is TGCAGTGCATCCCCGGGACAGGCCTATAATTCACCCCTCCACTTT.

The chain couples TRBV13 to TRBJ1-1; perhaps TRBD1 as D (5 bases). Per the germline V gene, CDR1 is PRHDT and CDR2 is FYEKMQ (reference sequence). The CDR3 spans 15 residues. V shed 5 bases and J shed 5 bases, with 18 bases lying between them. The CDR3 sequence: CASSSLGGGLTEAFF. The CDR3 DNA is TGTGCCAGCAGCAGCTTGGGGGGAGGATTAACTGAAGCTTTCTTT.

This clonotype has more than one count but fewer than ten. The V gene is TRBV10-2, the J gene TRBJ1-5; 10 nucleotides match TRBD1. The CDR3 consists of 17 residues. The germline V gene encodes CDR1 WSHSY and CDR2 SAAADI. The J segment lost 3 bases and the V segment lost 7 bases, leaving 12 bases of the junction unmatched. The chain's CDR3 is CASTRTGTGVFNQPQHF. CDR3 nucleotides: TGCGCCAGCACTAGAACCGGGACAGGGGTATTCAATCAGCCCCAGCATTTT.

This rearrangement joins TRBV20-1 to TRBJ1-2, with TRBD1 as a possible D gene (5 bases). The CDR3 contains 15 residues. CDR1 and CDR2 from the germline V gene are DFQATT and SNEGSKA (reference sequence). The ends were cut back, 1 base at V and 2 bases at J, with 14 bases in the middle. The CDR3: CSARGWGEANYGYTF. CDR3 in DNA: TGCAGTGCTAGAGGGTGGGGGGAGGCGAACTATGGCTACACCTTC.

The gene calls are TRBV3-1 and TRBJ1-6; D not resolved. The CDR3 contains 14 residues. Germline V CDR1 and CDR2: LGHDT, YNNKEL (reference sequence). Trimming cost V 3 bases and J 4 bases, with 7 bases left between them. This chain's CDR3 is CASSHREYNSPLHF. DNA of the CDR3: TGTGCCAGCAGCCATAGGGAATATAATTCACCCCTCCACTTT.

This clonotype was counted between two and nine times. V and J are TRBV28 and TRBJ1-5, with D maybe TRBD1 (6 bases). The V and J ends lost 6 bases and 5 bases respectively, with 11 bases between them. Germline-derived CDR1 and CDR2 are MDHEN and SYDVKM. This CDR3 has 13 amino acids. CDR3 DNA sequence: TGTGCCAGCAGATTAGACAGGTATCAGCCCCAGCATTTT. Its translation is CASRLDRYQPQHF.

The gene calls are TRBV15 and TRBJ1-2, with D possibly matching TRBD1 (5 bases). Trimming shortened V by 3 bases and J by 4 bases, and 6 bases separated the two germline ends. The CDR3 contains 12 residues. Per the germline V gene, CDR1 is LNHNV and CDR2 is YYDKDF (reference sequence). As DNA, the CDR3 is TGTGCCACCAGCAGTGGGACCTATGGCTACACCTTC. Translation gives CATSSGTYGYTF.

The V call is TRBV29-1, the J call TRBJ2-7; maybe TRBD2 (5 bases). There are 13 residues in the CDR3. Germline V gene lookup returns CDR1 SQVTM and CDR2 ANQGSEA. Deletions cut 6 bases from V and 0 bases from J, with 12 bases between. CDR3 coding DNA: TGCAGCGTCAGCGGAGGTGTCTCCTACGAGCAGTACTTC. Encoded protein: CSVSGGVSYEQYF.